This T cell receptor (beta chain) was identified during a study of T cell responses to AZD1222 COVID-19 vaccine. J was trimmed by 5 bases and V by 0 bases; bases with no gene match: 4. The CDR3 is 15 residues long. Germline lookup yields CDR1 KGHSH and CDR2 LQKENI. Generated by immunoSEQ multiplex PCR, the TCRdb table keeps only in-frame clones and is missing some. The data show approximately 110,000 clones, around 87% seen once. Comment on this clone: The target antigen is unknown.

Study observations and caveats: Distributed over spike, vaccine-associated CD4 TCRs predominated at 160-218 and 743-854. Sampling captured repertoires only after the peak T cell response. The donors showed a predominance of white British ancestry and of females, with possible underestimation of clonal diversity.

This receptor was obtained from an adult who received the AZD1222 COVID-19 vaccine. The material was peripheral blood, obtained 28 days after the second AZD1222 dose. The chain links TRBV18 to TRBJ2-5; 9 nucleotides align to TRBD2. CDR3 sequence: CASSPPGLAWETQYF. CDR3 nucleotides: TGTGCCAGCTCACCACCGGGACTAGCTTGGGAGACCCAGTACTTC.